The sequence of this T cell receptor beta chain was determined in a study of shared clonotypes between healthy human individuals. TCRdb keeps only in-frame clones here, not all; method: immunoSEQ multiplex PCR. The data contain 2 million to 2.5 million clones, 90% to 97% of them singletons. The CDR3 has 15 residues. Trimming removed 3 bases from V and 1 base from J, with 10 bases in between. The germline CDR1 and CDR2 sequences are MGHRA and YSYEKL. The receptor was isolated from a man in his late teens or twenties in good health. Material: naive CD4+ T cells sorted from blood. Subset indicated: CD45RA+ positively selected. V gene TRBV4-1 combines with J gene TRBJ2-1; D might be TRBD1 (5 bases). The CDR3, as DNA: TGCGCCAGCAGCCAGCCCAGGGCGTCCTACAATGAGCAGTTCTTC. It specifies CASSQPRASYNEQFF.